These 32 T cell receptor beta chains were sequenced from one sample in a study of cytomegalovirus exposure and HLA in healthy donors. The PCR ran on 60 Vbeta and 13 Jbeta primers. Sequenced by immunoSEQ multiplex PCR; TCRdb stores in-frame clones only, minus some. The top ten clones hold 1.4% to 1.5% of a sample with approximately 130,000 clones, over 70% of them seen once. Sequenced sample: PBMCs. These receptors originate from a woman between 18 and 29 years old in good health and CMV-seronegative.

The CDR3 region is CASSEARGRNFKNIQYF. In DNA, the CDR3 is TGTGCCAGCAGTGAAGCGCGTGGGAGGAATTTCAAAAACATTCAGTACTTC. The chain links TRBV6-1 to TRBJ2-4; D may be TRBD2 (6 bases). CDR1 MNHNS and CDR2 SASEGT come from the germline V gene. Trimming removed 0 bases from V and 3 bases from J, with 15 bases in between. CDR3 length equals 17 residues.

CDR3 DNA sequence: TGTGCCAGCAGTCGCGGTTATAATGAAAAACTGTTTTTT. It yields the protein CASSRGYNEKLFF. This chain links TRBV6-6 with TRBJ1-4; no clear D. The germline V and J ends were trimmed by 5 bases and 4 bases, with 8 bases remaining between them. The germline CDR1 and CDR2 sequences are MNHNY and SVGAGI (reference sequence). The CDR3 extends over 13 amino acids.

This clone was seen once. V usage is TRBV30 and J usage is TRBJ1-1, with unresolved D. Deletions cut 5 bases from V and 2 bases from J, with 12 bases between. CDR1 and CDR2 from the germline V gene are GTSNPN and SVGIG (reference sequence). The CDR3 extends over 13 amino acids. This chain's CDR3 is CAWSYSPNTEAFF. DNA of the CDR3: TGTGCCTGGTCATACAGCCCCAACACTGAAGCTTTCTTT.

The CDR3 bases are TGTGCCAGCAGTTTACAGATAAATTCACCCCTCCACTTT. Its translation: CASSLQINSPLHF. The chain links TRBV27 to TRBJ1-6, with D unclear. CDR1 is MNHEY, CDR2 SMNVEV, per germline (reference sequence). The ends were cut back, 2 bases at V and 7 bases at J, with 6 bases in the middle. This CDR3 has 13 amino acids.

The rearrangement uses TRBV15 and TRBJ1-4; D call uncertain. Trimming left V 6 bases short and J 0 bases short, with 11 bases between. The CDR3 totals 15 residues. Germline lookup yields CDR1 LNHNV and CDR2 YYDKDF (reference sequence). The DNA of the CDR3 is TGTGCCACCAGAGCACCAGGTTCAACTAATGAAAAACTGTTTTTT. Translation: CATRAPGSTNEKLFF.

The V and J genes are TRBV25-1 and TRBJ2-7; perhaps TRBD2 as D (6 bases). With 1 base removed from V and 2 bases from J, the gap between germline ends came to 12 bases. Germline-derived CDR1 and CDR2 are MGHDK and SYGVNS. The CDR3 runs to 15 residues. The CDR3: CASSELGGDAYEQYF. CDR3 coding DNA: TGTGCCAGCAGTGAATTGGGCGGGGATGCCTACGAGCAGTACTTC.

The rearrangement uses TRBV7-6 and TRBJ2-3, with 7 bases fitting TRBD2. J was trimmed by 1 base and V by 5 bases; bases with no gene match: 9. The CDR3 spans 16 residues. Germline CDR1 reads SGHVS; CDR2 reads FNYEAQ. This CDR3 is CASSATSAYRTDTQYF. CDR3 nucleotides: TGTGCCAGCAGCGCCACTAGCGCTTACCGCACAGATACGCAGTATTTT.

The chain is built from TRBV5-1 and TRBJ2-1, with D tentatively TRBD2 (6 bases). The CDR3 sequence is 16 residues long. The V gene's germline CDR1 is SGHRS and CDR2 YFSETQ. The V and J ends lost 2 bases and 8 bases respectively, with 20 bases between them. The CDR3 DNA sequence: TGCGCCAGCAGCTTCCTTCGGGGGAGTGGTGGGGATGAGCAGTTCTTC. It codes for CASSFLRGSGGDEQFF.

The V and J genes are TRBV15 and TRBJ2-2, with 7 positions matching TRBD2. The V and J ends lost 2 bases and 6 bases, in that order; junction bases with no gene match: 6. Germline assignment: CDR1 LNHNV and CDR2 YYDKDF (reference sequence). The CDR3 is made up of 15 amino acids. The CDR3 sequence: CATSRWGEGAGELFF. In nucleotides, the CDR3 is TGTGCCACCAGCAGATGGGGGGAGGGTGCCGGGGAGCTGTTTTTT.

This chain uses TRBV7-9 with TRBJ1-1; the D gene is possibly TRBD1 (5 bases). Trimming shortened V by 5 bases and J by 5 bases, and 15 bases separated the two germline ends. CDR1 is SEHNR, CDR2 FQNEAQ, per germline (reference sequence). The CDR3 runs to 14 residues. In DNA form, the CDR3 reads TGTGCCAGCAGCCCGCCGGGACTGGAGACTGAAGCTTTCTTT. Translation: CASSPPGLETEAFF.

The chain joins TRBV2 to TRBJ1-4; 7 nucleotides align to TRBD1. Germline-derived CDR1 and CDR2 are SNHLY and FYNNEI. This CDR3 is built from 15 residues. The junction had 4 bases not matched to a gene; V was cut back by 2 bases and J by 4 bases. CDR3 nucleotide sequence: TGTGCCAGCAGTGAACCAGGGACAGTTAATGAAAAACTGTTTTTT. Translating gives CASSEPGTVNEKLFF. The full variable domain, completed using reference TRBV2 and TRBJ1-4, is EPEVTQTPSHQVTQMGQEVILRCVPISNHLYFYWYRQILGQKVEFLVSFYNNEISEKSEIFDDQFSVERPDGSNFTLKIRSTKLEDSAMYFCASSEPGTVNEKLFFGSGTQLSVL.

The chain carries TRBV5-1 and TRBJ2-7; tentative D call: TRBD1 (5 bases). V was pared by 2 bases and J by 3 bases, with 12 bases between. Germline CDR1 reads SGHRS; CDR2 reads YFSETQ. The CDR3 extends over 14 amino acids. CDR3 residues: CASSFLTDNYEQYF. DNA for the CDR3: TGCGCCAGCAGCTTCCTGACAGATAACTACGAGCAGTACTTC.

This rearrangement joins TRBV10-1 to TRBJ2-3; 7 nucleotides agree with TRBD1. Germline values: CDR1 WNHNN, CDR2 SYGVQD (reference sequence). The V segment lost 5 bases and the J segment 0 bases; nucleotides outside the gene matches: 5. The CDR3 spans 15 residues. CDR3 region: CASSFDRASTDTQYF. The CDR3 coding sequence is TGCGCCAGCAGTTTCGACAGGGCAAGCACAGATACGCAGTATTTT.

J is TRBJ1-4 and V is TRBV7-9; the match to TRBD1 covers 11 bases. Germline V CDR1 and CDR2: SEHNR, FQNEAQ (reference sequence). The CDR3 spans 15 residues. After removal of 5 bases from V and 6 bases from J, the junction contained 5 bases not matched to a gene. CDR3 in amino acids: CASSLRTGGDEKLFF. DNA for the CDR3: TGTGCCAGCAGCCTCCGGACAGGGGGCGATGAAAAACTGTTTTTT.

The genes are TRBV11-2 and TRBJ2-7; 10 bases are a match to TRBD2. Germline CDR1 and CDR2: SGHAT and FQNNGV. V dropped 0 bases and J dropped 3; count of bases not matched to a gene: 8. The CDR3 contains 17 residues. CDR3 protein: CASSLDPGLAESYEQYF. DNA of the CDR3: TGTGCCAGCAGCTTAGATCCCGGACTAGCGGAAAGCTACGAGCAGTACTTC.

V is TRBV6-5 and J is TRBJ1-1; D is ambiguous. CDR3 size: 13 residues. The ends were cut back, 8 bases at V and 0 bases at J, with 10 bases in the middle. CDR1 is MNHEY and CDR2 is SVGAGI in the germline V gene. CDR3 in DNA: TGTGCCAGCGCCCCCGGGGTGAACACTGAAGCTTTCTTT. Residues: CASAPGVNTEAFF.

This clone was observed a few times. The V and J genes are TRBV5-1 and TRBJ1-1; maybe TRBD1 (6 bases). Germline lookup yields CDR1 SGHRS and CDR2 YFSETQ. The CDR3 totals 15 residues. Trimming cost V 0 bases and J 8 bases, with 17 bases left between them. The CDR3 DNA reads TGCGCCAGCAGCTTGGGGGTCAGGGGTCGGGGAGAAGCTTTCTTT. This sequence encodes CASSLGVRGRGEAFF.

The chain is built from TRBV6-5 and TRBJ1-2; tentative D call: TRBD1 (5 bases). Per germline, CDR1 MNHEY and CDR2 SVGAGI. The V end was cut by 1 base, the J end by 6 bases, with 9 bases between. This CDR3 contains 13 residues. The CDR3, as DNA: TGTGCCAGCAGTTACTTAGGGGCGGATGGCTACACCTTC. It yields the protein CASSYLGADGYTF.

The CDR3 reads CASKLQGPGNTIYF. For the CDR3, the DNA is TGCGCCAGCAAACTACAGGGGCCAGGAAACACCATATATTTT. This chain joins TRBV10-2 and TRBJ1-3; 7 nucleotides line up with TRBD1. The germline CDR1 and CDR2 sequences are WSHSY and SAAADI. The ends lost 7 bases at V and 4 bases at J; junction bases unmatched: 7. The CDR3 sequence is 14 residues long.

J is TRBJ2-2 and V is TRBV7-9, with 9 bases matching TRBD1. V was clipped by 5 bases and J by 7 bases; unmatched bases: 8. Germline CDR1 and CDR2: SEHNR and FQNEAQ (reference sequence). The CDR3 is 15 amino acids. In DNA, the CDR3 is TGTGCCAGCAGCAACCACAGGGGGCGCGTCGGGGAGCTGTTTTTT. Translating it yields CASSNHRGRVGELFF.

The genes are TRBV5-1 and TRBJ2-7; D is ambiguous. This CDR3 is built from 15 residues. Germline loops: CDR1 SGHRS, CDR2 YFSETQ. The V end was cut by 0 bases, the J end by 6 bases, with 16 bases between. CDR3 sequence (DNA): TGCGCCAGCAGCTTGGAATCTAGGAACCCCTCCGAGCAGTACTTC. Protein: CASSLESRNPSEQYF.

V gene TRBV2 combines with J gene TRBJ1-5, with D possibly TRBD1 on 6 matching bases. The germline V and J ends were trimmed by 8 bases and 0 bases, with 14 bases remaining between them. Germline loops: CDR1 SNHLY, CDR2 FYNNEI. This CDR3 is 15 amino acids long. Here the CDR3 reads CASGSQGSSNQPQHF. DNA of the CDR3: TGTGCCAGCGGCTCACAGGGTAGTAGCAATCAGCCCCAGCATTTT.

The chain employs TRBV6-5 and TRBJ1-2; D perhaps matches TRBD1 (6 bases). V shed 5 bases and J shed 4 bases, with 11 bases lying between them. This CDR3 has 13 residues. Germline-derived CDR1 and CDR2 are MNHEY and SVGAGI. CDR3: CASSRDTFYGYTF. DNA of the CDR3: TGTGCCAGCAGTAGGGACACCTTCTATGGCTACACCTTC.

The chain joins TRBV2 to TRBJ2-4, with TRBD1 matching 7 bases. CDR3 size: 14 residues. V was pared by 4 bases and J by 8 bases, with 8 bases of the junction left unmatched. Germline CDR1 is SNHLY and CDR2 is FYNNEI. In DNA, the CDR3 is TGTGCCAGCAGTGGACAGGGCATGTCGGACATTCAGTACTTC. Translating it yields CASSGQGMSDIQYF. Combining the CDR3 with reference TRBV2 and TRBJ2-4 gives the whole variable domain EPEVTQTPSHQVTQMGQEVILRCVPISNHLYFYWYRQILGQKVEFLVSFYNNEISEKSEIFDDQFSVERPDGSNFTLKIRSTKLEDSAMYFCASSGQGMSDIQYFGAGTRLSVL.

The gene calls are TRBV27 and TRBJ1-5, with D hard to call. Germline V gene lookup returns CDR1 MNHEY and CDR2 SMNVEV (reference sequence). V lost 5 bases, J lost 5 bases, and 13 bases lay in between. The CDR3 length is 14 residues. The CDR3 loop reads CASSVSVAYQPQHF. CDR3 DNA: TGTGCCAGCAGTGTCAGCGTGGCATATCAGCCCCAGCATTTT.

The chain employs TRBV6-6 and TRBJ1-1; D might be TRBD1 (6 bases). Germline V gives CDR1 MNHNY, CDR2 SVGAGI (reference sequence). Trimming cost V 5 bases and J 1 base, with 11 bases left between them. The CDR3 runs 14 residues. CDR3 nucleotides: TGTGCCAGCAGTCCAGGGGACCCGAACACTGAAGCTTTCTTT. Translation gives CASSPGDPNTEAFF.

The genes are TRBV4-3 and TRBJ1-1; D remains unclear. V was pared by 4 bases and J by 5 bases, with 11 bases between. The germline CDR1 and CDR2 sequences are LGHNA and YSLEER. The CDR3 sequence is 13 residues long. CDR3 sequence (DNA): TGCGCCAGCAGCCGCTCCTGGCTGACTGAAGCTTTCTTT. This translates into CASSRSWLTEAFF.

The chain uses TRBV4-2 and TRBJ2-7; 9 bases align to TRBD1. The V gene end was trimmed by 2 bases and the J gene end by 5 bases; junction bases not matched to a gene: 4. Germline CDR1 LGHNA, CDR2 YNFKEQ. This CDR3 contains 14 residues. The CDR3 sequence is CASSQLQGADEQYF. CDR3 DNA sequence: TGTGCCAGCAGCCAACTACAGGGGGCTGACGAGCAGTACTTC.

This clone occurred once. The chain is built from TRBV15 and TRBJ1-1; TRBD1 agrees at 7 bases. This CDR3 is built from 13 residues. Unmatched junction bases numbered 7, after V lost 0 bases and J lost 12 bases. Per the germline V gene, CDR1 is LNHNV and CDR2 is YYDKDF (reference sequence). CDR3 DNA sequence: TGTGCCACCAGCAGAGATAACGACAGGGCCACTTTCTTT. Its protein is CATSRDNDRATFF. The variable domain in full, completed from reference TRBV15 and TRBJ1-1, reads DAMVIQNPRYQVTQFGKPVTLSCSQTLNHNVMYWYQQKSSQAPKLLFHYYDKDFNNEADTPDNFQSRRPNTSFCFLDIRSPGLGDTAMYLCATSRDNDRATFFGQGTRLTVV.

The chain employs TRBV7-2 and TRBJ2-7; tentatively, D is TRBD2 (6 bases). Germline CDR1 reads SGHTA; CDR2 reads FQGNSA. The CDR3 length is 13 residues. V was trimmed by 5 bases and J by 6 bases, leaving 14 bases between them. CDR3 loop: CASSIGLRGEQYF. DNA of the CDR3: TGTGCCAGCAGCATCGGACTGCGGGGCGAGCAGTACTTC.

The rearrangement joins TRBV11-2 to TRBJ1-2; D may be TRBD1 (5 bases). Germline CDR1 SGHAT, CDR2 FQNNGV. The CDR3 length is 14 residues. V lost 1 base and J 1 base, leaving 7 bases between the germline ends. The CDR3 sequence: CASSLGGVNYGYTF. Here the CDR3 DNA reads TGTGCCAGCAGCTTAGGGGGGGTTAACTATGGCTACACCTTC. The complete variable domain, with remaining parts taken from reference TRBV11-2 and TRBJ1-2, reads EAGVAQSPRYKIIEKRQSVAFWCNPISGHATLYWYQQILGQGPKLLIQFQNNGVVDDSQLPKDRFSAERLKGVDSTLKIQPAKLEDSAVYLCASSLGGVNYGYTFGSGTRLTVV.

V gene TRBV30 combines with J gene TRBJ1-6; D is undetermined. There are 12 residues in the CDR3. Germline V gene data show CDR1 as GTSNPN and CDR2 as SVGIG (reference sequence). V shed 0 bases and J shed 11 bases, with 8 bases lying between them. CDR3 bases: TGTGCCTGGAGTGTAAGCGCGCCACCCCTCCACTTT. Amino acid sequence: CAWSVSAPPLHF. Variable domain in full (rest from reference TRBV30 and TRBJ1-6): SQTIHQWPATLVQPVGSPLSLECTVEGTSNPNLYWYRQAAGRGLQLLFYSVGIGQISSEVPQNLSASRPQDRQFILSSKKLLLSDSGFYLCAWSVSAPPLHFGNGTRLTVT.